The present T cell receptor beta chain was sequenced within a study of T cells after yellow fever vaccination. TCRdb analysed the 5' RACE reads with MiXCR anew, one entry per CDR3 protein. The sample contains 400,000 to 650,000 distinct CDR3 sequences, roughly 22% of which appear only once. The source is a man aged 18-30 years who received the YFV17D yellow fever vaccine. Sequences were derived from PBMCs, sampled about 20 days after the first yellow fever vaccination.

CDR3: CASSQVIGDRGDNEQFF. The CDR3 region has the DNA TGCGCCAGCAGCCAAGTAATCGGGGACAGGGGAGACAATGAGCAGTTCTTC. This chain joins TRBV4-1 and TRBJ2-1; 10 nucleotides align to TRBD1. The ends lost 1 base at V and 5 bases at J; junction bases unmatched: 8. There are 17 residues in the CDR3. Per germline, CDR1 MGHRA and CDR2 YSYEKL.